These 11 T cell receptor beta chains originate from one sample sequenced in a study of blood T cell repertoires in COVID-19. Some clones are missing from TCRdb's copy, which holds only in-frame ones; the method was immunoSEQ multiplex PCR. The profile covers roughly 40,000 clones, with roughly nine tenths appearing a single time and around 5.3% taken by the ten largest. Sequencing was done on a sample of peripheral blood. These receptors originate from a human donor in a cohort sampled during active COVID-19.

The chain links TRBV5-6 to TRBJ1-4; the D is unclear. In germline, CDR1 is SGHDT, CDR2 YYEEEE. The CDR3 length is 15 residues. V shed 2 bases and J shed 0 bases, with 8 bases lying between them. Here the CDR3 DNA reads TGTGCCAGCAGCTTATTCCGTCCAACTAATGAAAAACTGTTTTTT. Protein: CASSLFRPTNEKLFF.

DNA of the CDR3: TGTGCCATCAGTGAGGGAGCAGGAGGGGTAGAAAAACTGTTTTTT. Protein: CAISEGAGGVEKLFF. The rearrangement joins TRBV10-3 to TRBJ1-4; D perhaps matches TRBD1 (5 bases). The ends were cut back, 2 bases at V and 8 bases at J, with 15 bases in the middle. Looked up from germline, CDR1 is ENHRY and CDR2 is SYGVKD. This CDR3 comprises 15 residues.

The chain employs TRBV3-1 (or the pseudogene TRBV3-2) and TRBJ2-3; D not certain. CDR1 and CDR2 (germline): LGHDT, YNNKEL (reference sequence). The CDR3 runs 16 residues. The V end was cut by 4 bases, the J end by 6 bases, with 20 bases between. The CDR3 sequence is CASSRVQPTQVDTQYF. In nucleotides, the CDR3 is TGTGCCAGCAGCCGCGTACAGCCGACCCAAGTGGATACGCAGTATTTT.

The CDR3 DNA reads as TGTGCCAGCAGTGATACAGGGCCCAATTCACCCCTCCACTTT. Amino acid sequence: CASSDTGPNSPLHF. The rearrangement links TRBV6-1 to TRBJ1-6, with D tentatively TRBD1 (6 bases). Germline CDR1 and CDR2: MNHNS and SASEGT. V lost 3 bases and J lost 7, with 10 bases in between. This CDR3 spans 14 amino acids.

The chain is built from TRBV7-2 and TRBJ2-7; no reliable D call. The CDR3 spans 13 residues. Germline V gene lookup returns CDR1 SGHTA and CDR2 FQGNSA. V gave up 1 base and J gave up 3 bases, with 7 bases separating them. The DNA of the CDR3 is TGTGCCAGCAGCTTAGGCGCCAACTACGAGCAGTACTTC. Its protein is CASSLGANYEQYF.

This clone was found once. J is TRBJ2-7 and V is TRBV6-2 or TRBV6-3, with D uncertain. The germline CDR1 and CDR2 sequences are MNHEY and SVGEGT. The CDR3 is 15 amino acids. Trimming removed 2 bases at V and 2 bases at J, with 13 bases between. For the CDR3, the DNA is TGTGCCAGCAGTTACCTCGGCGGTCCTCCCTACGAGCAGTACTTC. It yields the protein CASSYLGGPPYEQYF.

The rearrangement links TRBV5-1 to TRBJ2-5; TRBD2 agrees at 9 bases. Germline values: CDR1 SGHRS, CDR2 YFSETQ. After removal of 7 bases from V and 6 bases from J, the junction contained 13 bases not matched to a gene. CDR3 length: 15 amino acids. CDR3 sequence: CASAVMEREVKTQYF. CDR3 bases: TGCGCCAGCGCGGTTATGGAGCGGGAGGTAAAGACCCAGTACTTC.

The J gene is TRBJ2-2, the V gene TRBV3-1 (or the pseudogene TRBV3-2); perhaps TRBD2 as D (5 bases). The CDR3 has 15 residues. Germline V gives CDR1 LGHDT, CDR2 YNNKEL (reference sequence). V lost 1 base, J lost 7 bases, and 13 bases lay in between. CDR3 in DNA: TGTGCCAGCAGCCAAGGCGAGGGTTCGGGCGGGGAGCTGTTTTTT. It codes for CASSQGEGSGGELFF.

The V and J genes are TRBV19 and TRBJ1-2, with D uncertain. Trimming cost V 4 bases and J 2 bases, with 8 bases left between them. The CDR3 runs 13 residues. Germline CDR1 reads LNHDA; CDR2 reads SQIVND (reference sequence). CDR3 region: CASSSQANYGYTF. The CDR3 bases are TGTGCCAGTAGTAGCCAGGCAAACTATGGCTACACCTTC.

This rearrangement joins TRBV3-1 (or the pseudogene TRBV3-2) to TRBJ2-7, with 9 bases aligning to TRBD2. In germline, CDR1 is LGHDT, CDR2 YNNKEL (reference sequence). The CDR3 has 16 amino acids. The V gene end was trimmed by 0 bases and the J gene end by 2 bases; junction bases not matched to a gene: 5. The CDR3 DNA reads TGTGCCAGCAGCCAAGATCGGCTAGCGGGAACCTACGAGCAGTACTTC. Amino acids: CASSQDRLAGTYEQYF.

The chain combines TRBV15 with TRBJ2-7, with TRBD1 as a possible D gene (5 bases). The V gene's germline CDR1 is LNHNV and CDR2 YYDKDF (reference sequence). The V and J ends lost 1 base and 3 bases respectively, with 13 bases between them. The CDR3 is made up of 15 amino acids. The DNA for the CDR3 is TGTGCCACCAGCAGAGGTTCCAAAGGGGACTACGAGCAGTACTTC. Translation: CATSRGSKGDYEQYF.